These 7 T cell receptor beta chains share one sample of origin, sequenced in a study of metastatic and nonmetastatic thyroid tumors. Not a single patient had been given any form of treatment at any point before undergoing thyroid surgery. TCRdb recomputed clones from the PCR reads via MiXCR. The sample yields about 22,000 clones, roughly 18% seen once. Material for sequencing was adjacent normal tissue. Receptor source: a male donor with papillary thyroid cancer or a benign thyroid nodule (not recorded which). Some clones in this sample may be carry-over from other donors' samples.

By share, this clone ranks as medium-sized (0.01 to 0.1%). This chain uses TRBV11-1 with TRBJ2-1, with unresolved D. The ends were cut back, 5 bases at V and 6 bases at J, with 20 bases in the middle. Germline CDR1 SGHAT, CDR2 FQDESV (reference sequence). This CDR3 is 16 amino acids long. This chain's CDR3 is CASSPSINPAANEQFF. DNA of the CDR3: TGTGCCAGCAGCCCCTCGATCAATCCCGCCGCCAATGAGCAGTTCTTC.

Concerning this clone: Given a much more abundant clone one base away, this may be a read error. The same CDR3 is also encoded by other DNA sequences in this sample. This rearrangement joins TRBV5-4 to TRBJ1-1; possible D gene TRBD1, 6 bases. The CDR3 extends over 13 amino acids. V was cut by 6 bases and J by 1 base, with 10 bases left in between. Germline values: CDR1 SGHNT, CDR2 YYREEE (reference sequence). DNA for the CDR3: TGTGCCAGCACGCGGGGGGCGAACACTGAAGCTTTCTTT. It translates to CASTRGANTEAFF. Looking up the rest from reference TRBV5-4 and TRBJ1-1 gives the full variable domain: ETGVTQSPTHLIKTRGQQVTLRCSSQSGHNTVSWYQQALGQGPQFIFQYYREEENGRGNFPPRFSGLQFPNYSSELNVNALELDDSALYLCASTRGANTEAFFGQGTRLTVV.

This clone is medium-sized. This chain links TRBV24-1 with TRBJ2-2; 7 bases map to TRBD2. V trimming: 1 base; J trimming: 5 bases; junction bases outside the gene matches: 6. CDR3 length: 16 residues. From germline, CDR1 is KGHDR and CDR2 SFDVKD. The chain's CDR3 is CATSDFGREGTGELFF. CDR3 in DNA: TGTGCCACCAGTGATTTCGGCAGGGAGGGGACCGGGGAGCTGTTTTTT.

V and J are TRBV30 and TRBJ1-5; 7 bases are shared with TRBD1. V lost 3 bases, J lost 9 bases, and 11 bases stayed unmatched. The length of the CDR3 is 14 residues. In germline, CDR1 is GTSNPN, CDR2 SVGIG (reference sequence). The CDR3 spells CAWSQGGPGTPQHF. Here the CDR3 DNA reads TGTGCCTGGAGCCAAGGGGGCCCGGGCACGCCCCAGCATTTT.

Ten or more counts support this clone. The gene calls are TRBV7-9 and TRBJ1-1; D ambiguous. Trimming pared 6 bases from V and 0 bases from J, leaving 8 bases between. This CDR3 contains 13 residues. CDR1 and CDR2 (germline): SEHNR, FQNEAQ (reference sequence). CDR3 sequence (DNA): TGTGCCAGCAGTTCTCAGGTGAACACTGAAGCTTTCTTT. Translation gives CASSSQVNTEAFF. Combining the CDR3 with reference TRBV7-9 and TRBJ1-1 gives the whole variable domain DTGVSQNPRHKITKRGQNVTFRCDPISEHNRLYWYRQTLGQGPEFLTYFQNEAQLEKSRLLSDRFSAERPKGSFSTLEIQRTEQGDSAMYLCASSSQVNTEAFFGQGTRLTVV.

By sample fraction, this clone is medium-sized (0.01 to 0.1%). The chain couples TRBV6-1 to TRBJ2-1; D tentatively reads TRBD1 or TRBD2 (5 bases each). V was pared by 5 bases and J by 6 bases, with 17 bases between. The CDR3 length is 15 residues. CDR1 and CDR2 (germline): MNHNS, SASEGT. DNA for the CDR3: TGTGCCAGCAGTTTAGTGGGGGAGCGGTCCAATGAGCAGTTCTTC. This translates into CASSLVGERSNEQFF.

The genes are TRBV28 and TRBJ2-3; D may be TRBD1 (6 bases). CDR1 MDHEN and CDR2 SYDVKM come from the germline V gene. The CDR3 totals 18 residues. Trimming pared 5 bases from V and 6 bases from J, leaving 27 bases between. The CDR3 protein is CASSPPRGSVGALDTQYF. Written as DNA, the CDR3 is TGTGCCAGCAGTCCGCCCAGGGGAAGCGTTGGGGCCCTCGATACGCAGTATTTT.